This is a list of T cell receptor beta chains from one sample in a study of cytomegalovirus exposure and HLA in healthy donors. Here immunoSEQ multiplex PCR was the method, and the copy in TCRdb shows in-frame clones only, minus some. In the table there are around 150,000 clones, about 80% of which are singletons. The sequenced material came from PBMCs. These receptors originate from a woman in her forties or fifties in good health and CMV-seropositive. The CDR3 runs from the conserved cysteine through the conserved F or W. Each record gives: V gene, J gene, D gene, CDR3 protein, CDR3 DNA. A D gene is named only where the DNA matches it firmly.

v_call: TRBV5-1
j_call: TRBJ1-2
d_call: -
cdr3_aa: CASSLAGRDYGYTF
cdr3_nt: TGCGCCAGCAGCTTGGCCGGTCGGGACTATGGCTACACCTTC

v_call: TRBV5-4
j_call: TRBJ1-1
d_call: -
cdr3_aa: CVSSLAGGLNTEAFF
cdr3_nt: TGTGTCAGCAGCTTGGCCGGGGGACTGAACACTGAAGCTTTCTTT

v_call: TRBV27
j_call: TRBJ1-1
d_call: -
cdr3_aa: CASSPAGTWGTEAFF
cdr3_nt: TGTGCCAGCAGTCCCGCCGGGACATGGGGAACTGAAGCTTTCTTT

v_call: TRBV10-3
j_call: TRBJ2-3
d_call: TRBD1
cdr3_aa: CATTTGTGGTDTQYF
cdr3_nt: TGTGCCACCACGACCGGGACAGGAGGCACAGATACGCAGTATTTT

v_call: TRBV6-5
j_call: TRBJ2-1
d_call: TRBD1
cdr3_aa: CASSSLRTGDYNEQFF
cdr3_nt: TGTGCCAGCAGTTCCCTAAGGACAGGGGATTACAATGAGCAGTTCTTC

v_call: TRBV7-8
j_call: TRBJ2-1
d_call: TRBD2
cdr3_aa: CASSLGLAGYNEQFF
cdr3_nt: TGTGCCAGCAGCTTAGGGCTAGCGGGATACAATGAGCAGTTCTTC

v_call: TRBV29-1
j_call: TRBJ2-1
d_call: -
cdr3_aa: CSATPNNEQFF
cdr3_nt: TGCAGCGCAACACCAAACAATGAGCAGTTCTTC

v_call: TRBV2
j_call: TRBJ2-1
d_call: TRBD2
cdr3_aa: CAGGTSGYNEQFF
cdr3_nt: TGTGCCGGCGGGACTAGCGGATACAATGAGCAGTTCTTC

v_call: TRBV5-1
j_call: TRBJ1-1
d_call: TRBD1
cdr3_aa: CASSDQGGSAAFF
cdr3_nt: TGCGCCAGCAGCGACCAGGGGGGTTCCGCAGCTTTCTTT

v_call: TRBV5-1
j_call: TRBJ2-7
d_call: TRBD1
cdr3_aa: CASSLEGTAYYEQYF
cdr3_nt: TGCGCCAGCAGCTTGGAAGGGACAGCTTATTACGAGCAGTACTTC

v_call: TRBV28
j_call: TRBJ1-5
d_call: TRBD1
cdr3_aa: CASSPRTGQDQPQHF
cdr3_nt: TGTGCCAGCAGCCCAAGGACAGGACAAGATCAGCCCCAGCATTTT

v_call: TRBV7-9
j_call: TRBJ1-2
d_call: -
cdr3_aa: CASSLGAGAGYTF
cdr3_nt: TGTGCCAGCAGTTTAGGGGCAGGGGCTGGCTACACCTTC

v_call: TRBV6-1
j_call: TRBJ2-2
d_call: -
cdr3_aa: CASIPGTLTGELFF
cdr3_nt: TGTGCCAGCATCCCGGGAACCCTCACCGGGGAGCTGTTTTTT

v_call: TRBV4-1
j_call: TRBJ2-7
d_call: -
cdr3_aa: CASSQDRGALGKQYF
cdr3_nt: TGCGCCAGCAGCCAAGATCGCGGGGCCCTAGGAAAGCAGTACTTC

v_call: TRBV7-6
j_call: TRBJ1-1
d_call: TRBD1
cdr3_aa: CASSLRTGSTEAFF
cdr3_nt: TGTGCCAGCAGCTTAAGGACAGGGAGCACTGAAGCTTTCTTT

v_call: TRBV19
j_call: TRBJ1-2
d_call: -
cdr3_aa: CASKPYREQGYGYTF
cdr3_nt: TGTGCCAGTAAACCTTACAGGGAGCAGGGCTATGGCTACACCTTC

v_call: TRBV7-2
j_call: TRBJ1-1
d_call: -
cdr3_aa: CASSLMVLEAFF
cdr3_nt: TGTGCCAGCAGCTTAATGGTACTTGAAGCTTTCTTT